Included here is one TCR beta chain sequence, with context. These data originate in a study of OX40 agonist ivuxolimab in advanced cancers. Study overall: Ivuxolimab is a fully human IgG2 antibody that activates OX40 (CD134). A partial response was reached by three patients: one with hepatocellular carcinoma and two with cutaneous melanoma. Patients in dose escalation had liver, melanoma, kidney or head and neck cancers. Males comprised around 78% of the group, whose mean age was approximately 60 years (range roughly 20 to 90).

TCRdb's table, derived via immunoSEQ multiplex PCR, lists solely in-frame clones and lacks some. The sample has fewer than 12,000 clones; 79% are singletons. The ends were cut back, 0 bases at V and 7 bases at J, with 12 bases in the middle. Germline V CDR1 and CDR2: SGHNT, YYREEE (reference sequence). This CDR3 has 14 residues. The chain employs TRBV5-4 and TRBJ2-3; TRBD1 is a possible D gene (6 bases). The source of this sequence is an adult with an advanced solid tumor such as melanoma, head and neck, liver or kidney cancer. Sequences were derived from CD4+ or CD8+ T cells sorted from blood, sampled in a trial of the OX40 agonist ivuxolimab. The DNA for the CDR3 is TGTGCCAGCAGCTTGGATCAGGGGCGAAATACGCAGTATTTT. Amino acids: CASSLDQGRNTQYF.